The rows below give T cell receptor beta chains drawn from one sample of a study of PD-1 blockade in classical Hodgkin lymphoma. Method: immunoSEQ multiplex PCR; TCRdb's copy keeps in-frame clones and lacks some. Here the sample spans about 36,000 clones, approximately 69% being singletons. The sequenced sample was peripheral blood mononuclear cells (PBMCs), obtained before the second cycle of nivolumab. The receptors come from a human donor with classical Hodgkin lymphoma. Both conserved end residues are part of each CDR3. The D gene is left open where the match is weak. Clone size is shown for a subset of rows, as once, few, many or a class of expanded clone.

abundance,v_gene,j_gene,d_gene,CDR3nt,CDR3aa
-,TRBV25-1,TRBJ2-3,TRBD1,TGTGCCAGCAGAACCCTGACAGGGCCCGCAGATACGCAGTATTTT,CASRTLTGPADTQYF
-,TRBV9,TRBJ2-5,TRBD1,TGTGCCAGCAGCCCTAGTATCGGGACAGGGCAAGAGACCCAGTACTTC,CASSPSIGTGQETQYF
-,TRBV7-9,TRBJ2-7,-,TGTGCCAGCAGTCCTTCCGACAGTTCGTTCTACGAGCAGTACTTC,CASSPSDSSFYEQYF
-,TRBV7-3,TRBJ1-6,TRBD1,TGTGCCAGCAGCGCCGGGACAGGGTATAATTCACCCCTCCACTTT,CASSAGTGYNSPLHF
-,TRBV7-8,TRBJ1-2,-,TGTGCCAGCAGCTTGATGGGGGCGACTCATAACTATGGCTACACCTTC,CASSLMGATHNYGYTF
-,TRBV11-2,TRBJ2-2,-,TGTGCCAGCAGTCATTTAACCGGGGAGCTGTTTTTT,CASSHLTGELFF
-,TRBV5-1,TRBJ1-2,TRBD1,TGCGCCAGCAGCTTGGCCGTCAGGGGGACTACTAACTATGGCTACACCTTC,CASSLAVRGTTNYGYTF
-,TRBV18,TRBJ2-3,-,TGTGCCAGCTCACCAGTGAAGCGGACCACCACAGATACGCAGTATTTT,CASSPVKRTTTDTQYF
-,TRBV28,TRBJ2-7,-,TGTGCCAGCAGTTTTACGCGGACCTCCTACGAGCAGTACTTC,CASSFTRTSYEQYF
once,TRBV7-3,TRBJ2-2,-,TGTGCCAGCAGCTTATACCCCATCGCGGGGAGGTCCAGCGGGGAGCTGTTTTTT,CASSLYPIAGRSSGELFF
-,TRBV6-5,TRBJ2-7,TRBD2,TGTGCCAGCAAGGGACTAGCGGGCCCCTACGAGCAGTACTTC,CASKGLAGPYEQYF
-,TRBV29-1,TRBJ2-5,TRBD2,TGCAGCGTTGCGGGGGGGTCGGAGACCCAGTACTTC,CSVAGGSETQYF
-,TRBV6-5,TRBJ2-2,TRBD1,TGTGCCAGCAGACGACAGGGGGCGCTTGCCGGGGAGCTGTTTTTT,CASRRQGALAGELFF
few,TRBV5-1,TRBJ2-2,-,TGCGCCAGCAGCGGCCAGTCCCCCGGGGAGCTGTTTTTT,CASSGQSPGELFF
-,TRBV5-4,TRBJ2-7,-,TGTGCCAGCAGCGATTCGGGCCCGCGGGAGCAGTACTTC,CASSDSGPREQYF
-,TRBV6-5,TRBJ1-3,-,TGTGCCAGCAGCTTAACCGTCTCTGGAAACACCATATATTTT,CASSLTVSGNTIYF
-,TRBV6-1,TRBJ1-5,TRBD1,TGTGCCAGCAGTGAGACGGGACAGGGGAATCAGCCCCAGCATTTT,CASSETGQGNQPQHF
medium-sized,TRBV6-5,TRBJ1-1,-,TGTGCCAGCAGTTACTCGAGGGGTTTGGTTGGAGCTTTCTTT,CASSYSRGLVGAFF
-,TRBV2,TRBJ2-5,TRBD2,TGTGCCAGCAGCGACAAACTGGGACTAGCGGAAACCCAGTACTTC,CASSDKLGLAETQYF
few,TRBV7-2,TRBJ2-7,-,TGTGCCAGCAGCTTACAAGGGTACGAGCAGTACTTC,CASSLQGYEQYF
few,TRBV30,TRBJ1-1,-,TGTGCCTGGAGTGTAGTAGGGTTGAACACTGAAGCTTTCTTT,CAWSVVGLNTEAFF
few,TRBV6-1,TRBJ1-5,-,TGTGCCAGCAGTGAAGCTAGACGGCAGCCCCAGCATTTT,CASSEARRQPQHF
-,TRBV21-1,TRBJ2-1,-,TGTGCCAGCAGCTTACGGCGGGAGGGCCGTTATGAGCAGTTCTTC,CASSLRREGRYEQFF
-,TRBV19,TRBJ1-5,-,TGTGCCACCGACATCCGCGGCAATCAGCCCCAGCATTTT,CATDIRGNQPQHF
-,TRBV5-6,TRBJ1-2,TRBD1,TGTGCCAGCAGATACGGACAGGGTTATGGCTACACCTTC,CASRYGQGYGYTF
once,TRBV4-3,TRBJ1-3,TRBD1,TGCGCCAGCAGCCCGCAGACGGGACAGGTATTTGGAAACACCATATATTTT,CASSPQTGQVFGNTIYF
once,TRBV5-1,TRBJ1-3,TRBD1,TGCGCCAGCAGCTGGGGGGACAGGGCCCTCTCTGGAAACACCATATATTTT,CASSWGDRALSGNTIYF
-,TRBV29-1,TRBJ2-3,-,TGCAGCGTTGAAGGGCAGGGGGGAGCAGATACGCAGTATTTT,CSVEGQGGADTQYF
-,TRBV2,TRBJ1-1,-,TGTGCCAGCAGTGAGTTGGGGAGGGGGGTCACTGAAGCTTTCTTT,CASSELGRGVTEAFF
-,TRBV28,TRBJ2-1,-,TGTGCCAGCAGTTTGACGGACATCGCCAATGAGCAGTTCTTC,CASSLTDIANEQFF
few,TRBV11-2,TRBJ2-7,-,TGTGCCAGCGGGACGTTCTACGAGCAGTACTTC,CASGTFYEQYF
few,TRBV2,TRBJ2-4,-,TGTGCCAGCGGGGCAGGGCGGAACATTCAGTACTTC,CASGAGRNIQYF
-,TRBV10-3,TRBJ2-7,-,TGTGCCATCGGGGTGGGAAACTTAGACGAGCAGTACTTC,CAIGVGNLDEQYF
-,TRBV7-2,TRBJ2-2,TRBD2,TGTGCCAGCAGCTTAATAGCGGGACTAGCGGGAGGAACAGGGGAGCTGTTTTTT,CASSLIAGLAGGTGELFF
-,TRBV27,TRBJ1-2,TRBD1,TGTGCCAGCAGGCGCGGACAGGGAGGTAACTATGGCTACACCTTC,CASRRGQGGNYGYTF
few,TRBV9,TRBJ2-7,TRBD2,TGTGCCAGCAGCCCCAACCTAGCGGGAGATCCCGAGCAGTACTTC,CASSPNLAGDPEQYF
-,TRBV2,TRBJ2-7,TRBD1,TGTGCCAGCAGCTCCACAGGGGTCGAGCAGTACTTC,CASSSTGVEQYF
-,TRBV7-2,TRBJ2-2,-,TGTGCCAGCAGCTTAGGGAGGAGGGGGGAGCTGTTTTTT,CASSLGRRGELFF
few,TRBV28,TRBJ2-4,TRBD1,TGTGCCAGCAGCCCCCCGGGACAGGGGTGGCGGATGGAGTACTTC,CASSPPGQGWRMEYF
-,TRBV7-9,TRBJ2-5,-,TGTGCCAGCAGCCTGTACCGGACAGTCCAAGAGACCCAGTACTTC,CASSLYRTVQETQYF
-,TRBV10-2,TRBJ2-3,-,TGCGCCAGCAGGAACAGGGATGCAGATACGCAGTATTTT,CASRNRDADTQYF
-,TRBV7-9,TRBJ2-5,TRBD2,TGTGCCAGCAGCATAGCGGGAGTCCAAGAGACCCAGTACTTC,CASSIAGVQETQYF
-,TRBV5-5,TRBJ2-7,TRBD2,TGTGCCAGCAGTCCCGCTCTAGCGGGGCAGTACTTC,CASSPALAGQYF
-,TRBV10-3,TRBJ2-7,TRBD1,TGTGCCATAAGACAGGGGTCGACATCCTACGAGCAGTACTTC,CAIRQGSTSYEQYF
-,TRBV6-5,TRBJ2-7,TRBD2,TGTGCCAGCAGGCTCGGACTAGCGTTCTACGAGCAGTACTTC,CASRLGLAFYEQYF
-,TRBV4-1,TRBJ2-2,TRBD2,TGCGCCAGCAGCCACGGGGGGGGCCGAACCGGGGAGCTGTTTTTT,CASSHGGGRTGELFF
-,TRBV29-1,TRBJ2-7,TRBD1,TGCAGCGTCTCAGGGGGCGTTACCTACGAGCAGTACTTC,CSVSGGVTYEQYF
-,TRBV6-5,TRBJ2-1,-,TGTGCCAGCAGTTACTCCCAGGGGCGCAATGAGCAGTTCTTC,CASSYSQGRNEQFF
-,TRBV4-3,TRBJ2-1,-,TGCGCCAGCAGCCAGGAAGACCCGGGACTGGGATACAATGAGCAGTTCTTC,CASSQEDPGLGYNEQFF
-,TRBV19,TRBJ2-7,TRBD1,TGTGCCAGTAGTATAGATCTCGGGACAGGGGTATACGAGCAGTACTTC,CASSIDLGTGVYEQYF
-,TRBV2,TRBJ1-5,TRBD1,TGTGCCAGCAGCCTGACAGGGGGGAATCAGCCCCAGCATTTT,CASSLTGGNQPQHF
-,TRBV6-6,TRBJ1-4,-,TGTGCCAGCAGTAACAGGGAAAATGAAAAACTGTTTTTT,CASSNRENEKLFF
-,TRBV28,TRBJ1-3,-,TGTGCCAGCAGTCCCCCCTTACGGCACTCTGGAAACACCATATATTTT,CASSPPLRHSGNTIYF
-,TRBV5-1,TRBJ2-1,-,TGCGCCAGCAGCTTGAGTCGTGCTAGTTACAATGAGCAGTTCTTC,CASSLSRASYNEQFF
few,TRBV27,TRBJ1-1,-,TGTGCCAGCAGCCGCACACTGAACACTGAAGCTTTCTTT,CASSRTLNTEAFF
few,TRBV7-6,TRBJ2-5,TRBD2,TGTGCCAGCAGCACCTTAGGGACTAGCAAAGAGACCCAGTACTTC,CASSTLGTSKETQYF
-,TRBV4-3,TRBJ2-7,-,TGCGCCAGCAGCCAAGATATCCTAGCCTCCTACGAGCAGTACTTC,CASSQDILASYEQYF
-,TRBV7-9,TRBJ2-5,TRBD2,TGTGCCAGCCAGGACGTCCTAGCGGGGGCACAAGAGACCCAGTACTTC,CASQDVLAGAQETQYF
-,TRBV7-8,TRBJ2-6,-,TGTGCCAGCAGCTTAGAGTGGGCTGGGGCCAACGTCCTGACTTTC,CASSLEWAGANVLTF